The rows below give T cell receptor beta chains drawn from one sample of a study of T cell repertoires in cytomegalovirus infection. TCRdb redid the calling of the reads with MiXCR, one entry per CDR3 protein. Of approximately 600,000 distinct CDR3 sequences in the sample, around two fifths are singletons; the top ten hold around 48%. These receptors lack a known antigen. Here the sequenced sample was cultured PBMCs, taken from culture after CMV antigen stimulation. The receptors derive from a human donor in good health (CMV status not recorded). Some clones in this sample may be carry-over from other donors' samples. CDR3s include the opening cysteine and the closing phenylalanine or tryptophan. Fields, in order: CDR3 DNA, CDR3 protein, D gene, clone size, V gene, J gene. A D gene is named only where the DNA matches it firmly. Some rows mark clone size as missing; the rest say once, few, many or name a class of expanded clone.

TGTGCCGGCAGCTTAAACCGGGGTATAGGCATTCAGTACTTC,CAGSLNRGIGIQYF,NA,once,TRBV7-8,TRBJ2-4
TGTGCCAGCAGTGCCGCAGGGTCAGCCAAAAACATTCAGTACTTC,CASSAAGSAKNIQYF,NA,NA,TRBV6-1,TRBJ2-4
TGTGCCAGCAGCTCCCAGACGCTCGGGGAGCTGTTTTTT,CASSSQTLGELFF,NA,NA,TRBV7-2,TRBJ2-2
TGCAGCGCCCAGTCGGACTATGGCTACACCTTC,CSAQSDYGYTF,NA,once,TRBV29-1,TRBJ1-2
TGTGCCAGCAGTCCCCCCCGTTTGGACTATGGCTACACCTTC,CASSPPRLDYGYTF,NA,many,TRBV25-1,TRBJ1-2
TGTGCCAGCTCACCCGGACAGGCCCCTAACGAGCAGTACTTC,CASSPGQAPNEQYF,TRBD1,NA,TRBV18,TRBJ2-7
TGTGCCAGCAGCTTAGCACCCGGGGTGAGCACTGAAGCTTTCTTT,CASSLAPGVSTEAFF,NA,few,TRBV7-2,TRBJ1-1
TGCGCCAGCAGCCAACCAGGGGTTAGAAACACCATATATTTT,CASSQPGVRNTIYF,NA,few,TRBV4-1,TRBJ1-3
TGTGCCAGCAGCTTAAATGCGGGACTAGCGACCTTCTATGAGCAGTTCTTC,CASSLNAGLATFYEQFF,TRBD2,NA,TRBV11-2,TRBJ2-1
TGCAGTGCTGGGGCGGACATGAACACTGAAGCTTTCTTT,CSAGADMNTEAFF,NA,NA,TRBV20-1,TRBJ1-1
TGTGCCAGCAGCCCAACGTCAGGGTACTATGGCTACACCTTC,CASSPTSGYYGYTF,NA,few,TRBV7-2,TRBJ1-2
TGCAGTGCCCTAACCGGACAGCTTAATCAGCCCCAGCATTTT,CSALTGQLNQPQHF,NA,NA,TRBV20-1,TRBJ1-5
TGTGCCAGCAGTTCTCAGGGGACTGGAAACACCATATATTTT,CASSSQGTGNTIYF,NA,few,TRBV12-3/TRBV12-4,TRBJ1-3
TGTGCCAGCAGTTACCGGGGACAGTACTATGGCTACACCTTC,CASSYRGQYYGYTF,TRBD1,NA,TRBV6-2/TRBV6-3,TRBJ1-2